Sequencing of this TCR beta chain was carried out in a study of PD-L1 blockade in urothelial cancer. At the level of the study: Per blood sample, T cells had a median of roughly 140,000.

General observations from the study: Improved survival was predicted by pretreatment blood TCR clonality below the median.

Sample time point: pretreatment peripheral blood. With respect to this clone: No antigen is known for it.

Synthetic TCR analog templates were spiked into all PCRs individually. The table came from immunoSEQ multiplex PCR; TCRdb's copy has only in-frame clones and leaves some out. The table records just under 50,000 clones, around 84% of them present only once. Losses at the gene ends were 10 bases for V and 4 bases for J; bases not matched to a gene: 8. From germline, CDR1 is SNHLY and CDR2 FYNNEI. The CDR3 has 15 amino acids. The chain joins TRBV2 to TRBJ2-5; 14 bases agree with TRBD2. Sequencing used PBMCs, obtained around atezolizumab (anti-PD-L1) treatment. This TCR was recovered from a man in his sixties or seventies with urothelial cancer. The CDR3 protein is CATDRLAGGPETQYF. The DNA for the CDR3 is TGTGCCACCGACCGACTAGCGGGGGGGCCAGAGACCCAGTACTTC.